The 32 T cell receptor beta chains listed next were all sequenced from one sample in a study of CD8 T cells in ankylosing spondylitis. MiXCR, applied by TCRdb to the 5' RACE reads, yields one record per CDR3 protein. The data hold about 35,000 distinct CDR3 sequences, with less than 4% observed a single time. The sequenced sample was blood, either unsorted or a sorted T cell fraction (not recorded which). The receptors shown here come from a male donor with ankylosing spondylitis or in good health (not recorded which).

Many counts were recorded for this clonotype. The chain uses TRBV9 and TRBJ1-1, with 7 bases identical to TRBD1. Germline CDR1 SGDLS, CDR2 YYNGEE. The CDR3 is made up of 14 amino acids. The ends lost 8 bases at V and 1 base at J; junction bases unmatched: 8. The CDR3 loop reads CASSMEGANTEAFF. CDR3 DNA: TGTGCCAGTAGCATGGAGGGGGCGAACACTGAAGCTTTCTTT.

This clonotype was counted ten times or more. The chain combines TRBV9 with TRBJ2-5; D not resolved. The germline gives CDR1 SGDLS, CDR2 YYNGEE. CDR3 length equals 15 residues. Trimming pared 3 bases from V and 3 bases from J, leaving 15 bases between. This CDR3 reads CASSALGEREETQYF. The CDR3 DNA reads as TGTGCCAGCAGCGCTCTCGGTGAAAGAGAAGAGACCCAGTACTTC.

J is TRBJ2-4 and V is TRBV9; D possibly corresponds to TRBD1 (5 bases). V was cut by 4 bases and J by 10 bases, with 12 bases left in between. CDR1 is SGDLS, CDR2 YYNGEE, per germline. The CDR3 is 12 residues long. CDR3 DNA: TGTGCCAGCAGCCCGAGAAGGGGAATTCAGTACTTC. Translation: CASSPRRGIQYF. The complete variable domain, with remaining parts taken from reference TRBV9 and TRBJ2-4, reads DSGVTQTPKHLITATGQRVTLRCSPRSGDLSVYWYQQSLDQGLQFLIQYYNGEERAKGNILERFSAQQFPDLHSELNLSSLELGDSALYFCASSPRRGIQYFGAGTRLSVL.

This clonotype was recorded many times. This chain uses TRBV9 with TRBJ2-1, with 11 positions matching TRBD2. V was pared by 2 bases and J by 9 bases, with 7 bases of the junction left unmatched. This CDR3 comprises 15 residues. CDR1 and CDR2 from the germline V gene are SGDLS and YYNGEE. As DNA, the CDR3 is TGTGCCAGCAGCGTTCGAGGGCTAGCGGGAGGTGAGCAGTTCTTC. Amino acids: CASSVRGLAGGEQFF.

This clonotype was observed at least ten times. V gene TRBV21-1 combines with J gene TRBJ2-7. TRBV21-1 is deemed a pseudogene. This CDR3 has 13 amino acids. This CDR3 is CAQIGESSYEQYV. The CDR3 region has the DNA TGTGCCCAAATCGGGGAAAGCTCCTACGAGCAGTACGTC.

This clonotype was recorded at least ten times. The chain couples TRBV9 to TRBJ2-2, with TRBD2 matching 7 bases. Looked up from germline, CDR1 is SGDLS and CDR2 is YYNGEE. Trimming at V came to 0 bases and at J to 4 bases, leaving 3 bases not matched to a gene. The CDR3 covers 15 residues. The CDR3 region has the DNA TGTGCCAGCAGCGTAGGACTAGCTACCACCGGGGAGCTGTTTTTT. It is translated as CASSVGLATTGELFF.

This clonotype was counted at least ten times. This chain joins TRBV9 and TRBJ2-6; 7 nucleotides agree with TRBD1. Trimming took 4 bases from V and 0 from J; bases not matched to a gene: 4. Germline CDR1 SGDLS, CDR2 YYNGEE. This CDR3 has 16 residues. CDR3 in DNA: TGTGCCAGCAGCAAGGGGGCAGTCTCTGGGGCCAACGTCCTGACTTTC. Its protein product is CASSKGAVSGANVLTF.

This clonotype was detected ten times or more. The DNA of the CDR3 is TGTGCCAGCAGCGTGGCTAGGGGAGAGACCCAGTACTTC. As protein: CASSVARGETQYF. The V and J genes are TRBV9 and TRBJ2-5; TRBD1 might be the D (5 bases). Trimming took off 2 bases at V and 4 bases at J, with 9 bases between the two ends. CDR3 length: 13 amino acids. CDR1 SGDLS and CDR2 YYNGEE come from the germline V gene. Together with reference TRBV9 and TRBJ2-5, the CDR3 gives the full variable domain: DSGVTQTPKHLITATGQRVTLRCSPRSGDLSVYWYQQSLDQGLQFLIQYYNGEERAKGNILERFSAQQFPDLHSELNLSSLELGDSALYFCASSVARGETQYFGPGTRLLVL.

This clonotype came up many times. V and J are TRBV9 and TRBJ2-2; D gene ambiguous. Germline CDR1 SGDLS, CDR2 YYNGEE. This CDR3 has 16 residues. V lost 0 bases to trimming and J lost 2 bases, with 11 bases between them. The CDR3 region has the DNA TGTGCCAGCAGCGTAGGTGTGGGCCCTAACACCGGGGAGCTGTTTTTT. Translated: CASSVGVGPNTGELFF. The full variable domain, with the rest looked up from reference TRBV9 and TRBJ2-2, is DSGVTQTPKHLITATGQRVTLRCSPRSGDLSVYWYQQSLDQGLQFLIQYYNGEERAKGNILERFSAQQFPDLHSELNLSSLELGDSALYFCASSVGVGPNTGELFFGEGSRLTVL.

This clonotype was observed many times. The chain uses TRBV9 and TRBJ2-2; 8 bases match TRBD2. V lost 1 base, J lost 7 bases, and 12 bases stayed unmatched. The CDR3 sequence is 17 residues long. CDR1 is SGDLS and CDR2 is YYNGEE in the germline V gene. CDR3: CASSVRAGDGYGGELFF. In DNA form, the CDR3 reads TGTGCCAGCAGCGTAAGAGCGGGAGACGGGTACGGCGGGGAGCTGTTTTTT.

This clonotype was counted ten times or more. The chain employs TRBV9 and TRBJ2-2; TRBD2 aligns across 7 bases. The V and J ends lost 3 bases and 7 bases, in that order; junction bases with no gene match: 18. This CDR3 has 18 amino acids. Germline V gene sequence: CDR1 SGDLS, CDR2 YYNGEE. The CDR3 nucleotides are TGTGCCAGCAGCGCAGTCCAGCGCGGGAGCCATCGAAGCGGGGAGCTGTTTTTT. The encoded protein is CASSAVQRGSHRSGELFF.

This clonotype showed up many times. The chain has TRBV9 and TRBJ1-6, with 9 bases fitting TRBD1. This CDR3 is built from 16 residues. The germline CDR1 and CDR2 sequences are SGDLS and YYNGEE. V lost 0 bases to trimming and J lost 10 bases; unmatched junction nucleotides: 8. The CDR3 nucleotides read TGTGCCAGCAGCGTAGAAGGGGACAGGGATAGCTCACCCCTCCACTTT. Protein: CASSVEGDRDSSPLHF.

This clonotype was recorded many times. The chain is built from TRBV9 and TRBJ2-3; 10 bases line up with TRBD2. The V gene end was trimmed by 4 bases and the J gene end by 1 base; junction bases not matched to a gene: 9. Germline V gives CDR1 SGDLS, CDR2 YYNGEE. The CDR3 covers 17 residues. This CDR3 is CASSLRTGTSGTDTQYF. In nucleotides, the CDR3 is TGTGCCAGCAGCTTACGAACCGGGACTAGCGGCACAGATACGCAGTATTTT.

This chain joins TRBV9 and TRBJ1-1; weak D call: TRBD1 (6 bases). Trimming removed 4 bases at V and 1 base at J, with 11 bases between. The CDR3 contains 14 residues. The germline gives CDR1 SGDLS, CDR2 YYNGEE. The CDR3 protein is CASSLSTGNTEAFF. CDR3 DNA: TGTGCCAGCAGCCTATCGACAGGGAACACTGAAGCTTTCTTT.

By its share, this clonotype is medium-sized (0.01 to 0.1%). This chain connects TRBV9 to TRBJ1-2; D gene ambiguous. Germline CDR1 and CDR2: SGDLS and YYNGEE. V was shortened by 0 bases and J by 2 bases, with 11 bases between the two germline ends. This CDR3 comprises 15 residues. CDR3 sequence (DNA): TGTGCCAGCAGCGTAGGAGGTGCAAAGAACTATGGCTACACCTTC. Translation gives CASSVGGAKNYGYTF.

This clonotype was detected ten times or more. CDR3 nucleotides: TGTGCCAGCAGCGAGCGATTACAGGCCGGGGAGCTGTTTTTT. It yields the protein CASSERLQAGELFF. The chain joins TRBV9 to TRBJ2-2; weak D call: TRBD1 (5 bases). V dropped 3 bases and J dropped 6 bases, with 12 bases sitting between them. The CDR3 spans 14 residues. Germline CDR1 is SGDLS and CDR2 is YYNGEE.

This clonotype was counted ten times or more. The V call is TRBV9, the J call TRBJ2-1; 15 nucleotides agree with TRBD2. V shed 4 bases and J 7 bases; nucleotides not matched to a gene: 9. The CDR3 is 17 residues long. Germline lookup yields CDR1 SGDLS and CDR2 YYNGEE. CDR3 residues: CASSSPGLAGGTNEQFF. CDR3 coding DNA: TGTGCCAGCAGCTCGCCGGGACTAGCGGGGGGAACGAATGAGCAGTTCTTC.

This clonotype was counted at least ten times. This chain joins TRBV9 and TRBJ2-1, with 15 bases identical to TRBD2. The CDR3 totals 19 residues. V gave up 4 bases and J gave up 2 bases; unmatched junction bases: 10. Looked up from germline, CDR1 is SGDLS and CDR2 is YYNGEE. CDR3 region: CASSPRGLAGGTTYNEQFF. The CDR3 DNA reads TGTGCCAGCAGCCCCAGGGGACTAGCGGGAGGAACCACCTACAATGAGCAGTTCTTC.

This clonotype came up many times. J is TRBJ1-2 and V is TRBV9; TRBD1 matches at 7 bases. Germline-derived CDR1 and CDR2 are SGDLS and YYNGEE. Germline trimming cut 0 bases from V and 4 bases from J; bases unmatched to any gene: 3. CDR3 length: 14 amino acids. The CDR3 spells CASSVDQGVYGYTF. Written as DNA, the CDR3 is TGTGCCAGCAGCGTAGATCAGGGGGTCTATGGCTACACCTTC.

This clonotype was found many times. This sequence joins TRBV9 and TRBJ2-3; D might be TRBD2 (6 bases). The germline CDR1 and CDR2 sequences are SGDLS and YYNGEE. CDR3 length: 16 amino acids. Trimming left V 0 bases short and J 5 bases short, with 16 bases between. DNA of the CDR3: TGTGCCAGCAGCGTAGACGGTAGCGGACGGTTAGATACGCAGTATTTT. Translated, it gives CASSVDGSGRLDTQYF. Full variable domain (outside the CDR3, taken from reference TRBV9 and TRBJ2-3): DSGVTQTPKHLITATGQRVTLRCSPRSGDLSVYWYQQSLDQGLQFLIQYYNGEERAKGNILERFSAQQFPDLHSELNLSSLELGDSALYFCASSVDGSGRLDTQYFGPGTRLTVL.

This clonotype was recorded at least ten times. The chain carries TRBV9 and TRBJ2-1; 9 bases are shared with TRBD1. Trimming took 0 bases from V and 3 from J; bases not matched to a gene: 4. The CDR3 has 16 residues. Germline V lookup: CDR1 SGDLS, CDR2 YYNGEE. The CDR3 region is CASSVDPGQGYNEQFF. CDR3 coding DNA: TGTGCCAGCAGCGTAGATCCGGGACAGGGCTACAATGAGCAGTTCTTC. The complete variable domain, with remaining parts taken from reference TRBV9 and TRBJ2-1, reads DSGVTQTPKHLITATGQRVTLRCSPRSGDLSVYWYQQSLDQGLQFLIQYYNGEERAKGNILERFSAQQFPDLHSELNLSSLELGDSALYFCASSVDPGQGYNEQFFGPGTRLTVL.

This clonotype was detected ten times or more. This rearrangement joins TRBV9 to TRBJ1-6; TRBD1 matches 9 bases. The germline gives CDR1 SGDLS, CDR2 YYNGEE. The CDR3 has 13 amino acids. V shed 7 bases and J 7 bases; nucleotides not matched to a gene: 3. CDR3 loop: CASGQGWNSPLHF. The CDR3 DNA is TGTGCCAGCGGACAGGGGTGGAATTCACCCCTCCACTTT.

With respect to this clonotype: A much larger clone sits a single nucleotide away, making a read error possible. This chain links TRBV9 with TRBJ2-3; 9 bases fit TRBD2. The CDR3 runs to 17 residues. V was pared by 0 bases and J by 6 bases, with 11 bases of the junction left unmatched. Germline values: CDR1 SGDLS, CDR2 YYNGEE. The CDR3 sequence is CASSVAESGGLEDTQYF. CDR3 DNA sequence: TGTGCCAGCAGCGTAGCCGAGAGCGGGGGGCTTGAGGATACGCAGTATTTT.

Ten or more counts support this clonotype. V and J are TRBV9 and TRBJ2-3; no reliable D call. CDR1 and CDR2 (germline): SGDLS, YYNGEE. Deletions cut 0 bases from V and 7 bases from J, with 18 bases between. There are 16 residues in the CDR3. CDR3: CASSVGVDPTAYTQYF. In DNA form, the CDR3 reads TGTGCCAGCAGCGTAGGTGTGGACCCTACGGCCTATACGCAGTATTTT.

The sample holds many counts of this clonotype. This chain connects TRBV9 to TRBJ2-3, with 9 bases identical to TRBD2. With V trimmed by 3 bases and J by 2 bases, 4 bases remained unmatched. The CDR3 consists of 15 residues. Looked up from germline, CDR1 is SGDLS and CDR2 is YYNGEE. CDR3: CASSASSGVTDTQYF. The CDR3 region has the DNA TGTGCCAGCAGCGCATCTAGCGGGGTCACAGATACGCAGTATTTT.

Only a few counts were recorded for this clonotype. The rearrangement links TRBV9 to TRBJ2-3; 12 positions agree with TRBD2. The V segment lost 3 bases and the J segment 4 bases; nucleotides outside the gene matches: 3. The V gene's germline CDR1 is SGDLS and CDR2 YYNGEE. CDR3 size: 15 residues. CDR3 residues: CASSAGTSGSDTQYF. CDR3 nucleotide sequence: TGTGCCAGCAGCGCTGGGACTAGCGGGTCAGATACGCAGTATTTT.

This clonotype has at least ten counts. The chain recombines TRBV9 with TRBJ2-1, with TRBD2 matching 14 bases. The CDR3 extends over 17 amino acids. In germline, CDR1 is SGDLS, CDR2 YYNGEE. The J segment lost 0 bases and the V segment lost 4 bases, leaving 3 bases of the junction unmatched. The CDR3 protein is CASSPGTSGGSYNEQFF. DNA for the CDR3: TGTGCCAGCAGCCCCGGGACTAGCGGGGGCTCCTACAATGAGCAGTTCTTC.

This clonotype was found many times. The rearrangement uses TRBV9 and TRBJ2-2; no reliable D call. The CDR3 loop spans 15 amino acids. V was pared by 0 bases and J by 4 bases, with 10 bases between. The V gene's germline CDR1 is SGDLS and CDR2 YYNGEE. CDR3 region: CASSVAQTATGELFF. The DNA for the CDR3 is TGTGCCAGCAGCGTAGCCCAGACGGCCACCGGGGAGCTGTTTTTT.

By sample share, this clonotype is medium-sized. The chain recombines TRBV9 with TRBJ2-3, with TRBD1 as a possible D gene (6 bases). Trimming pared 6 bases from V and 4 bases from J, leaving 12 bases between. The length of the CDR3 is 13 residues. The germline V gene encodes CDR1 SGDLS and CDR2 YYNGEE. The CDR3 bases are TGTGCCAGCACCCGACAGGACTCAGATACGCAGTATTTT. It yields the protein CASTRQDSDTQYF.

The table lists this clonotype with many counts. The rearrangement joins TRBV9 to TRBJ1-3; D is undetermined. With 0 bases removed from V and 0 bases from J, the gap between germline ends came to 4 bases. The CDR3 is 14 amino acids. Germline V gene sequence: CDR1 SGDLS, CDR2 YYNGEE. The CDR3 loop reads CASSVDSSGNTIYF. In DNA, the CDR3 is TGTGCCAGCAGCGTAGACAGCTCTGGAAACACCATATATTTT.

This clonotype has at least ten counts. V gene TRBV9 combines with J gene TRBJ2-6; possibly TRBD1 or TRBD2 for D (6 bases each). Per germline, CDR1 SGDLS and CDR2 YYNGEE. Between the trimmed V and J ends, which lost 6 bases and 4 bases, there was a span of 20 bases. The CDR3 is made up of 17 amino acids. This CDR3 reads CASKSGRGLSGANVLTF. The CDR3 DNA reads as TGTGCCAGCAAAAGTGGCAGGGGACTTTCAGGGGCCAACGTCCTGACTTTC.

The chain joins TRBV9 to TRBJ2-2; 7 nucleotides agree with TRBD2. J was trimmed by 4 bases and V by 0 bases; bases with no gene match: 6. The CDR3 is 16 amino acids. The germline gives CDR1 SGDLS, CDR2 YYNGEE. CDR3 bases: TGTGCCAGCAGCGTAGAGATTAGCGGGTCCACCGGGGAGCTGTTTTTT. It specifies CASSVEISGSTGELFF.